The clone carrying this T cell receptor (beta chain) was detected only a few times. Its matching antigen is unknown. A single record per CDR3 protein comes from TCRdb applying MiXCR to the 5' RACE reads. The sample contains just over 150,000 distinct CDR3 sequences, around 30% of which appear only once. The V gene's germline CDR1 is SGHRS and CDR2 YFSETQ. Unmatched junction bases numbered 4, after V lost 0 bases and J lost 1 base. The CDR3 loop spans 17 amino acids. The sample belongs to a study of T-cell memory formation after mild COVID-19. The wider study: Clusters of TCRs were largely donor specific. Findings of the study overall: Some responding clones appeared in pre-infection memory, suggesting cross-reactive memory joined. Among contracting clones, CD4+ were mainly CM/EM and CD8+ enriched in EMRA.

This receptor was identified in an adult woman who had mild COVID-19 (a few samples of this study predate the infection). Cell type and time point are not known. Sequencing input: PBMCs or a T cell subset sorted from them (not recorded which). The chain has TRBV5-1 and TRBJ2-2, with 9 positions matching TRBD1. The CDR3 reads CASSLARDRVNTGELFF. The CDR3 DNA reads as TGCGCCAGCAGCTTGGCCCGGGACAGGGTGAACACCGGGGAGCTGTTTTTT.